Sequencing of this T cell receptor (beta chain) was carried out in a study of cytomegalovirus exposure and HLA in healthy donors. Study-wide results and limits: A cluster of highly shared sequence variants was likely a sequencing artifact. Among the CMV-associated chains, three were confirmed in vitro as specific for CMV antigens.

This CDR3 comprises 15 residues. The germline CDR1 and CDR2 sequences are SGHKS and YYEKEE (reference sequence). V shed 2 bases, J shed 5 bases, and the junction held 6 bases outside the gene matches. A multiplex PCR was run with 60 Vbeta primers and 13 Jbeta primers. Profiled with immunoSEQ multiplex PCR; TCRdb holds only in-frame clones, not every one. The sample includes approximately 91,000 clones, roughly 67% of them seen just once. Turning to this clone: Its antigen remains unknown.

This sequence was found in a human donor in good health. Sample: PBMCs. V is TRBV5-5 and J is TRBJ2-5; 10 positions agree with TRBD2. CDR3 bases: TGTGCCAGCAGCTTCAGCGGGGGGGCCGGGGAGACCCAGTACTTC. Translation: CASSFSGGAGETQYF.